This T cell receptor (beta chain) comes out of a study of blood T cell repertoires in COVID-19. Study in general: Material from acute and convalescent COVID-19 was sourced from the United States, Italy and Spain. PBMCs, B-cell-depleted T cells, or T cells were the source of the cDNA or gDNA that made up the material.

Clones were sequenced by immunoSEQ multiplex PCR, and TCRdb holds only the in-frame ones, with some missing. The table shows 310,000 or so clones, with about 87% occurring only once. Germline V gene lookup returns CDR1 LNHDA and CDR2 SQIVND (reference sequence). V lost 3 bases to trimming and J lost 7 bases, with 15 bases between them. CDR3 length: 14 residues. The study assigned cohorts using participant-reported clinical history. Two negative PCRs, clearance, or symptom resolution were required of recovered Cohort 3 donors. The sequenced material came from PBMCs or T cells enriched from blood (not recorded which). The genes are TRBV19 and TRBJ1-2; a possible D gene is TRBD1 (5 bases). The clonotype originates from a woman aged 18-35 years who had recovered from COVID-19. The CDR3 coding sequence is TGTGCCAGTAGTATTTCCAGGGCGGTTTTTGGCTACACCTTC. As protein: CASSISRAVFGYTF.